This T cell receptor (beta chain) appears in the sequencing data of a study of radiotherapy plus CTLA-4 blockade in lung cancer. Germline V gene sequence: CDR1 SGHRS, CDR2 YFSETQ. The CDR3 is 17 residues long. V gave up 3 bases and J gave up 4 bases; unmatched junction bases: 14. Sequencing was performed with immunoSEQ multiplex PCR; in TCRdb, only in-frame clones are kept and a portion is missing. The data contain roughly 85,000 clones, about 87% of them singletons. The J gene is TRBJ2-3, the V gene TRBV5-1; 7 bases map to TRBD1. The sample was peripheral blood, taken from a patient treated with radiotherapy plus ipilimumab. The TCR originated in a human donor with non-small cell lung cancer that progressed on radiotherapy plus ipilimumab. CDR3 nucleotides: TGCGCCAGCAGCTGGAGAGGGGGCCTCGCAACAGCAGATACGCAGTATTTT. Protein: CASSWRGGLATADTQYF.